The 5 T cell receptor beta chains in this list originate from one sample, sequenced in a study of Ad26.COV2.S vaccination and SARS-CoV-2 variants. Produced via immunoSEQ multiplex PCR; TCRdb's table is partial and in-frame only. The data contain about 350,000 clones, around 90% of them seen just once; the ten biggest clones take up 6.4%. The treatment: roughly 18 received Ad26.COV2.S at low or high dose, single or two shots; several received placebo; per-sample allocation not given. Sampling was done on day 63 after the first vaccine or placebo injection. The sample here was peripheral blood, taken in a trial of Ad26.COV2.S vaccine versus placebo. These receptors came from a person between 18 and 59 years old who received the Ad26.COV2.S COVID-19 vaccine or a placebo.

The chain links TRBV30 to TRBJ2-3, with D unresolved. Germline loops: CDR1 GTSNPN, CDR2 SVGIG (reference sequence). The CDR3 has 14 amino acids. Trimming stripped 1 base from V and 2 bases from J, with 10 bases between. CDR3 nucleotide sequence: TGTGCCTGGAGTGGGTTAGCCTACACAGATACGCAGTATTTT. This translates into CAWSGLAYTDTQYF. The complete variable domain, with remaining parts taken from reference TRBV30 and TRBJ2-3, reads SQTIHQWPATLVQPVGSPLSLECTVEGTSNPNLYWYRQAAGRGLQLLFYSVGIGQISSEVPQNLSASRPQDRQFILSSKKLLLSDSGFYLCAWSGLAYTDTQYFGPGTRLTVL.

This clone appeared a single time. CDR3 region: CAIRRTDNTEAFF. Here the CDR3 DNA reads TGTGCCATCAGAAGGACAGACAACACTGAAGCTTTCTTT. This rearrangement joins TRBV10-3 to TRBJ1-1; D perhaps matches TRBD1 (6 bases). V lost 6 bases to trimming and J lost 2 bases, with 10 bases between them. The germline V gene has CDR1 ENHRY and CDR2 SYGVKD. The CDR3 runs 13 residues.

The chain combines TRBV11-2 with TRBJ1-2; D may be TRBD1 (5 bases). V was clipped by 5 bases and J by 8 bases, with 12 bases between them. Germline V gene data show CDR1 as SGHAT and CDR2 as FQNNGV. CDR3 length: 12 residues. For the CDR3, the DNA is TGTGCCAGCAGCCCTACTTGGGGCGGCTACACCTTC. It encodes CASSPTWGGYTF.

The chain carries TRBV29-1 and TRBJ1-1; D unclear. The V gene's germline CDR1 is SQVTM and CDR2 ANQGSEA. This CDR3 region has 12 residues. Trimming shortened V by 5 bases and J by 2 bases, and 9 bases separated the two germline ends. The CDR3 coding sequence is TGCAGCGTTTACCCGGGCAACACTGAAGCTTTCTTT. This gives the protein CSVYPGNTEAFF.

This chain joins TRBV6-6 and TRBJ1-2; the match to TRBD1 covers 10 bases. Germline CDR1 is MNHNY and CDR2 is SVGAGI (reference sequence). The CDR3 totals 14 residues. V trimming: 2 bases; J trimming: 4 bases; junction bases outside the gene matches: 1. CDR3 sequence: CASSYGDRGYGYTF. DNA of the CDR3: TGTGCCAGCAGTTACGGGGACAGGGGCTATGGCTACACCTTC.